This note documents a single T cell receptor beta chain sequence. Its specificity is unknown. Collection of an approximately 2.5 ml blood sample took place per donor. The record originates from a study of monozygotic twins with inflammatory bowel disease. Findings and limits, study-wide: Individual T cell subtypes were not distinguishable.

There were eight separate reactions per sample in which cDNA was made. TCRdb derives one entry per CDR3 protein from the 5' RACE reads, leaving out DNA. This sample's table has approximately 210,000 distinct CDR3 sequences. Germline assignment: CDR1 LNHDA and CDR2 SQIVND (reference sequence). This CDR3 comprises 14 residues. The chain employs TRBV19 and TRBJ2-1; TCRdb's D gene call, TRBD1, goes unchecked for lack of DNA. The specimen sequenced was blood. The clonotype comes from a human donor with ulcerative colitis or Crohn's disease, or a healthy co-twin of an affected twin (not recorded which). CDR3 in amino acids: CASSPPRGPREQFF.